This record concerns one TCR beta chain sequence. Original handling: By means of reference gene primer amplification, nucleated cell counts were estimated. Clones were read by immunoSEQ multiplex PCR, and TCRdb kept only the in-frame ones, dropping some. The DNA gave D and trimming, while V, J and clone size come from that table. The table records tens of thousands of clones, 89% of them present only once. The CDR3 extends over 15 amino acids. V dropped 4 bases and J dropped 3 bases, with 13 bases sitting between them. CDR1 is SGHRS and CDR2 is YFSETQ in the germline V gene. This sample is drawn from a study of blood T cell repertoires in COVID-19. Study background: PBMCs, B-cell-depleted T cells, or T cells were the source of the cDNA or gDNA that made up the material.

The chain is built from TRBV5-1 and TRBJ2-2; D may be TRBD2 (5 bases). Sequences were obtained from peripheral blood. This clonotype was obtained from a man between 45 and 60 years old with COVID-19, enrolled during active disease. The CDR3 loop is CASSEGYADTGELFF. CDR3 in DNA: TGCGCCAGCAGCGAGGGATACGCGGACACCGGGGAGCTGTTTTTT.